Listed here are 28 T cell receptor beta chains from one sample, sequenced in a study of blood T cell repertoires in COVID-19. TCRdb's copy holds only in-frame clones and misses some; the assay was immunoSEQ multiplex PCR. The sample has some 90,000 clones, 65% to 85% seen once; the top ten hold about 4.1%. Sequenced material: peripheral blood. These receptor sequences come from a man in his 60s with acute or convalescent COVID-19.

This chain joins TRBV5-5 and TRBJ2-7; TRBD1 is a possible D gene (5 bases). Germline V lookup: CDR1 SGHKS, CDR2 YYEKEE (reference sequence). This CDR3 spans 13 amino acids. Trimming took off 0 bases at V and 9 bases at J, with 13 bases between the two ends. The DNA for the CDR3 is TGTGCCAGCAGCTTGGGCCAGGGCCGGGTGCAGTACTTC. Its translation is CASSLGQGRVQYF.

The V and J genes are TRBV6-5 and TRBJ2-3; possibly TRBD1 for D (6 bases). The germline V gene encodes CDR1 MNHEY and CDR2 SVGAGI. CDR3 length equals 16 residues. Deletions cut 2 bases from V and 2 bases from J, with 14 bases between. The CDR3 spells CASSYHSDRTTDTQYF. CDR3 nucleotide sequence: TGTGCCAGCAGTTACCACAGCGACAGGACCACAGATACGCAGTATTTT.

The chain combines TRBV24-1 with TRBJ2-3; 9 nucleotides agree with TRBD2. The CDR3 has 19 amino acids. Germline V gene lookup returns CDR1 KGHDR and CDR2 SFDVKD. Trimming took 4 bases from V and 7 from J; bases not matched to a gene: 20. CDR3 sequence reads: CATSEGLATSKVGLNTQYF. The DNA of the CDR3 is TGTGCCACCAGTGAGGGACTAGCAACATCCAAAGTAGGTCTAAATACGCAGTATTTT.

This chain joins TRBV27 and TRBJ2-6, with D possibly TRBD1 on 6 matching bases. This CDR3 spans 18 amino acids. The V and J ends lost 4 bases and 0 bases respectively, with 16 bases between them. Germline values: CDR1 MNHEY, CDR2 SMNVEV (reference sequence). CDR3 protein: CASSYLSTGNSGANVLTF. CDR3 DNA: TGTGCCAGCAGTTATCTCTCGACAGGTAACTCTGGGGCCAACGTCCTGACTTTC.

The CDR3 is CASSFSSVTDTQYF. CDR3 nucleotide sequence: TGTGCCAGCAGCTTCTCGTCAGTCACAGATACGCAGTATTTT. V and J are TRBV11-1 and TRBJ2-3; D gene unclear. There are 14 residues in the CDR3. Germline CDR1 SGHAT, CDR2 FQDESV (reference sequence). Trimming stripped 3 bases from V and 2 bases from J, with 9 bases between.

The chain links TRBV9 to TRBJ2-7; D is perhaps TRBD1 (5 bases). This CDR3 spans 14 amino acids. CDR1 is SGDLS, CDR2 YYNGEE, per germline. The germline V and J ends were trimmed by 0 bases and 0 bases, with 7 bases remaining between them. CDR3 loop: CASSVGTLSYEQYF. The CDR3 bases are TGTGCCAGCAGCGTAGGGACACTCTCCTACGAGCAGTACTTC.

The V gene is TRBV2, the J gene TRBJ2-1, with 7 bases identical to TRBD1. Germline CDR1 is SNHLY and CDR2 is FYNNEI. The CDR3 loop spans 15 amino acids. V lost 11 bases, J lost 0 bases, and 10 bases stayed unmatched. The CDR3 DNA is TGTGCCTGTAAGGGGGCCCCGAGCTCCTACAATGAGCAGTTCTTC. As protein: CACKGAPSSYNEQFF. The variable domain in full, completed from reference TRBV2 and TRBJ2-1, reads EPEVTQTPSHQVTQMGQEVILRCVPISNHLYFYWYRQILGQKVEFLVSFYNNEISEKSEIFDDQFSVERPDGSNFTLKIRSTKLEDSAMYFCACKGAPSSYNEQFFGPGTRLTVL.

The rearrangement links TRBV25-1 to TRBJ2-7; 10 nucleotides agree with TRBD1. This CDR3 has 15 residues. After removal of 7 bases from V and 5 bases from J, the junction contained 11 bases not matched to a gene. CDR1 and CDR2 from the germline V gene are MGHDK and SYGVNS. CDR3 amino acids: CASKSDRGRPNEQYF. The CDR3 DNA is TGTGCCAGCAAATCCGACAGGGGGCGACCCAACGAGCAGTACTTC.

The gene calls are TRBV12-5 and TRBJ2-3; D ambiguous. Trimming removed 3 bases at V and 2 bases at J, with 12 bases between. The CDR3 contains 15 residues. Germline-derived CDR1 and CDR2 are LGHNT and FRNRAP. CDR3 nucleotide sequence: TGTGCTAGTGGTTTAGGCGGAAAGGACACAGATACGCAGTATTTT. It yields the protein CASGLGGKDTDTQYF. Variable domain in full (rest from reference TRBV12-5 and TRBJ2-3): DARVTQTPRHKVTEMGQEVTMRCQPILGHNTVFWYRQTMMQGLELLAYFRNRAPLDDSGMPKDRFSAEMPDATLATLKIQPSEPRDSAVYFCASGLGGKDTDTQYFGPGTRLTVL.

The chain joins TRBV7-9 to TRBJ1-2; D is perhaps TRBD1 (6 bases). Germline lookup yields CDR1 SEHNR and CDR2 FQNEAQ (reference sequence). V lost 2 bases to trimming and J lost 4 bases, with 14 bases between them. The CDR3 is 15 amino acids. CDR3 loop: CASSLLRTASYGYTF. The CDR3 bases are TGTGCCAGCAGCTTACTTAGGACAGCCAGCTATGGCTACACCTTC. Drawing the rest from reference TRBV7-9 and TRBJ1-2, the complete variable domain is DTGVSQNPRHKITKRGQNVTFRCDPISEHNRLYWYRQTLGQGPEFLTYFQNEAQLEKSRLLSDRFSAERPKGSFSTLEIQRTEQGDSAMYLCASSLLRTASYGYTFGSGTRLTVV.

The chain uses TRBV27 and TRBJ1-5; TRBD1 matches at 11 bases. The CDR3 length is 16 residues. Germline V gene data show CDR1 as MNHEY and CDR2 as SMNVEV (reference sequence). V shed 6 bases and J 6 bases; nucleotides not matched to a gene: 10. For the CDR3, the DNA is TGTGCCAGCAGGGACAGGGGGCAATTTGGATTTCAGCCCCAGCATTTT. Encoded protein: CASRDRGQFGFQPQHF.

V is TRBV28 and J is TRBJ1-5; D remains ambiguous. V was clipped by 5 bases and J by 4 bases, with 12 bases between them. CDR1 and CDR2 (germline): MDHEN, SYDVKM. The CDR3 runs to 14 residues. In DNA, the CDR3 is TGTGCCAGCAGTCCCAGTACCCCAAATCAGCCCCAGCATTTT. This gives the protein CASSPSTPNQPQHF.

The J gene is TRBJ2-5, the V gene TRBV30, with D perhaps TRBD2 (5 bases). This CDR3 is 12 amino acids long. Germline V gene lookup returns CDR1 GTSNPN and CDR2 SVGIG (reference sequence). V lost 3 bases and J 4 bases, leaving 9 bases between the germline ends. The CDR3 region is CAWRGEGETQYF. The CDR3, as DNA: TGTGCCTGGAGGGGAGAGGGAGAGACCCAGTACTTC.

This clone showed up just a few times. The V and J genes are TRBV11-3 and TRBJ1-3; TRBD1 matches 8 bases. Germline trimming cut 8 bases from V and 6 bases from J; bases unmatched to any gene: 9. This CDR3 has 14 amino acids. CDR1 and CDR2 from the germline V gene are SGHNT and YENEEA. CDR3 residues: CASSQVQGANTIYF. The CDR3 nucleotides are TGTGCCAGCTCACAGGTCCAGGGGGCAAACACCATATATTTT.

The rearrangement uses TRBV5-6 and TRBJ2-1; 14 bases align to TRBD2. The CDR3 length is 16 residues. V shed 4 bases and J 8 bases; nucleotides not matched to a gene: 8. CDR1 SGHDT and CDR2 YYEEEE come from the germline V gene. The DNA for the CDR3 is TGTGCCAGCAGCGGATCCGGGACTAGCGGGAGCGATGAGCAGTTCTTC. This translates into CASSGSGTSGSDEQFF.

DNA of the CDR3: TGTGCCAGCTTATATGGGACTAGCGGGAGACCCTACAATGAGCAGTTCTTC. Translated: CASLYGTSGRPYNEQFF. The rearrangement links TRBV3-1 (or the pseudogene TRBV3-2) to TRBJ2-1; 14 nucleotides align to TRBD2. J lost 2 bases, V lost 8 bases, and 8 bases had no gene match. The germline CDR1 and CDR2 sequences are LGHDT and YNNKEL (reference sequence). The CDR3 covers 17 residues.

The chain links TRBV6-5 to TRBJ2-2, with D possibly TRBD2 on 5 matching bases. Germline V lookup: CDR1 MNHEY, CDR2 SVGAGI. CDR3 length: 14 residues. Trimming left V 9 bases short and J 0 bases short, with 11 bases between. CDR3 residues: CASRRDANTGELFF. The DNA for the CDR3 is TGTGCCAGTCGTCGGGATGCGAACACCGGGGAGCTGTTTTTT.

V gene TRBV28 combines with J gene TRBJ2-7, with 9 bases identical to TRBD1. The J segment lost 6 bases and the V segment lost 4 bases, leaving 10 bases of the junction unmatched. The germline V gene encodes CDR1 MDHEN and CDR2 SYDVKM. The CDR3 consists of 15 residues. The CDR3 loop is CASSSPGQGSIEQYF. The CDR3 DNA sequence: TGTGCCAGCAGTTCGCCAGGACAGGGGTCGATCGAGCAGTACTTC.

This rearrangement joins TRBV29-1 to TRBJ1-4; weak D call: TRBD1 (6 bases). This CDR3 contains 12 residues. V lost 7 bases and J lost 3, with 9 bases in between. The germline V gene encodes CDR1 SQVTM and CDR2 ANQGSEA. The CDR3 region has the DNA TGCAGCGGGACAGAGTCTAATGAAAAACTGTTTTTT. This sequence encodes CSGTESNEKLFF.

The chain is built from TRBV27 and TRBJ1-1; TRBD1 agrees at 7 bases. The CDR3 has 15 amino acids. V gave up 5 bases and J gave up 4 bases; unmatched junction bases: 10. The germline gives CDR1 MNHEY, CDR2 SMNVEV (reference sequence). In DNA form, the CDR3 reads TGTGCCAGCAGTCCCCGACAGGGCGGAGTCACTGAAGCTTTCTTT. This encodes CASSPRQGGVTEAFF.

The rearrangement joins TRBV21-1 to TRBJ1-2; the table's D call of TRBD1 was not tested on the DNA. TRBV21-1 is termed a pseudogene. There are 17 residues in the CDR3. The CDR3 region has the DNA TGTGCCAGCAGCACCAAAGTTGCGGCAAAGGGGGTACACGACTACACCTTC. This translates into CASSTKVAAKGVHDYTF.

This clone was counted between two and nine times. The genes are TRBV7-8 and TRBJ2-1, with TRBD2 matching over 14 bases. In germline, CDR1 is SGHVS, CDR2 FQNEAQ. The ends lost 1 base at V and 7 bases at J; junction bases unmatched: 9. The CDR3 has 18 amino acids. In nucleotides, the CDR3 is TGTGCCAGCAGCTTAGATGGGACTAGCGGGAGTTTGAGGAATGAGCAGTTCTTC. This gives the protein CASSLDGTSGSLRNEQFF. The entire variable domain, with the rest obtained from reference TRBV7-8 and TRBJ2-1, is as follows: GAGVSQSPRYKVAKRGQDVALRCDPISGHVSLFWYQQALGQGPEFLTYFQNEAQLDKSGLPSDRFFAERPEGSVSTLKIQRTQQEDSAVYLCASSLDGTSGSLRNEQFFGPGTRLTVL.

The chain carries TRBV5-4 and TRBJ2-5; D perhaps matches TRBD2 (6 bases). V was trimmed by 1 base and J by 5 bases, leaving 18 bases between them. Germline V gene data show CDR1 as SGHNT and CDR2 as YYREEE (reference sequence). This CDR3 region has 16 residues. CDR3 sequence (DNA): TGTGCCAGCAGCTTGTTGGAGGGGCGGAGGTCGGAGACCCAGTACTTC. Encoded protein: CASSLLEGRRSETQYF.

The V gene is TRBV19, the J gene TRBJ2-3; D perhaps matches TRBD1 (6 bases). V was shortened by 7 bases and J by 5 bases, with 16 bases between the two germline ends. This CDR3 region has 14 residues. CDR1 LNHDA and CDR2 SQIVND come from the germline V gene (reference sequence). For the CDR3, the DNA is TGTGCCAGTAACCACAGGGCCGAGGGAGATACGCAGTATTTT. Amino acid sequence: CASNHRAEGDTQYF.

CDR3 loop: CASSHLQGPSGNTIYF. CDR3 sequence (DNA): TGTGCCAGCAGCCATCTACAGGGGCCCTCTGGAAACACCATATATTTT. V gene TRBV3-1 (or the pseudogene TRBV3-2) combines with J gene TRBJ1-3, with TRBD1 matching 7 bases. From germline, CDR1 is LGHDT and CDR2 YNNKEL (reference sequence). This CDR3 is 16 amino acids long. Losses at the gene ends were 3 bases for V and 0 bases for J; bases not matched to a gene: 5.

To note about this clone: A read error may produce the germline difference seen at one junction end. The J gene is TRBJ1-2, the V gene TRBV3-1 (or the pseudogene TRBV3-2), with D uncertain. Germline V gene lookup returns CDR1 LGHDT and CDR2 YNNKEL (reference sequence). The CDR3 extends over 13 amino acids. CDR3 region: CVSSQGLGYGYTF. CDR3 nucleotides: TGTGTCAGCAGCCAAGGACTGGGCTATGGCTACACCTTC.

The V gene is TRBV28, the J gene TRBJ2-7, with D possibly TRBD2 on 6 matching bases. The germline CDR1 and CDR2 sequences are MDHEN and SYDVKM. The V end was cut by 6 bases, the J end by 6 bases, with 18 bases between. The CDR3 consists of 14 residues. The CDR3 protein is CASSPPREPFEQYF. The CDR3 DNA is TGTGCCAGCAGCCCACCCCGGGAGCCCTTCGAGCAGTACTTC.

The J gene is TRBJ2-3, the V gene TRBV28; 9 nucleotides align to TRBD1. This CDR3 has 15 amino acids. Unmatched junction bases numbered 8, after V lost 6 bases and J lost 4 bases. The germline CDR1 and CDR2 sequences are MDHEN and SYDVKM. CDR3 sequence (DNA): TGTGCCAGCAGGTACCGGGACAGGGTAGCAGATACGCAGTATTTT. Residues: CASRYRDRVADTQYF.